The rows below give T cell receptor beta chains drawn from one sample of a study of shared clonotypes between healthy human individuals. The table came from immunoSEQ multiplex PCR; TCRdb's copy has only in-frame clones and leaves some out. The table records a few million clones, approximately 95% of them present only once. The source material was naive CD4+ T cells sorted from blood. Receptors were obtained from a young man in good health. CDR3s include the opening cysteine and the closing phenylalanine or tryptophan. A D gene is named only where the DNA matches it firmly.

V	J	D	CDR3	DNA
TRBV9	TRBJ2-7	TRBD2	CASSPQAGGLSYEQYF	TGTGCCAGCAGCCCTCAAGCGGGGGGGCTGTCCTACGAGCAGTACTTC
TRBV11-3	TRBJ2-2	TRBD1	CASSLGNSGGTGELFF	TGTGCCAGCAGCTTGGGAAACTCAGGGGGCACCGGGGAGCTGTTTTTT
TRBV5-5	TRBJ1-5	TRBD1	CASSIRQGLGNQPQHF	TGTGCCAGCAGCATCCGACAGGGGCTGGGCAATCAGCCCCAGCATTTT
TRBV7-9	TRBJ2-7	TRBD1	CASSRPGQGRHEQYF	TGTGCCAGCAGTCGACCGGGACAGGGTCGCCACGAGCAGTACTTC
TRBV19	TRBJ1-1	TRBD1	CASRETGYGTEAFF	TGTGCCAGTAGGGAGACAGGGTATGGGACTGAAGCTTTCTTT
TRBV6-6	TRBJ1-5	NA	CASSSRNRDGNQPQHF	TGTGCCAGCAGTTCCAGAAACAGGGATGGCAATCAGCCCCAGCATTTT
TRBV5-1	TRBJ2-5	NA	CASSSPGAQETQYF	TGCGCCAGCAGCTCCCCTGGAGCCCAAGAGACCCAGTACTTC
TRBV6-5	TRBJ2-3	NA	CASRDPGTDTQYF	TGTGCCAGCAGGGACCCCGGCACAGATACGCAGTATTTT
TRBV7-8	TRBJ2-1	TRBD2	CASGTSWANEQFF	TGTGCCAGCGGGACTAGCTGGGCGAATGAGCAGTTCTTC
TRBV10-1	TRBJ2-7	TRBD1	CASTTGTGNSIPSYEQYF	TGCGCCAGCACCACCGGGACAGGGAACTCCATCCCCTCCTACGAGCAGTACTTC
TRBV5-6	TRBJ1-2	NA	CASSSRDVLGYGYTF	TGTGCCAGCAGCTCCCGGGACGTCCTCGGCTATGGCTACACCTTC
TRBV29-1	TRBJ2-4	TRBD2	CSVTLAGGLAKNIQYF	TGCAGCGTTACTCTGGCGGGGGGGCTAGCCAAAAACATTCAGTACTTC